This T cell receptor beta chain was sequenced in a study of cytotoxic CD8 clonotypes in ibrutinib-treated CLL. Turning to the study itself: Partial responses numbered roughly 25 and complete responses 2; after a median around 68 months, 14 stayed remitted and approximately twelve progressed. Response specimens were obtained following a median treatment duration of approximately 13 months, with a range of 6 to 36.

About this clone itself: Its antigen remains unidentified.

Clones were sequenced by immunoSEQ multiplex PCR, and TCRdb holds only the in-frame ones, with some missing. The sample yields under 15,000 clones, about 65% seen once. The germline V gene encodes CDR1 SGDLS and CDR2 YYNGEE. This CDR3 is built from 15 residues. V shed 2 bases and J 1 base; nucleotides not matched to a gene: 4. Study conclusions and caveats: Clonality was higher at baseline than in age-matched healthy donors and tracked circulating CD8+ T-cell counts. Ibrutinib response saw clonality rise, and progression saw it return toward baseline.

The receptor's source is a human donor with chronic lymphocytic leukemia. The rearrangement uses TRBV9 and TRBJ2-3; 7 nucleotides match TRBD2. The sample in question was PBMCs, obtained before ibrutinib treatment. The CDR3 nucleotides are TGTGCCAGCAGCGTCGGACTAGTCGGCACAGATACGCAGTATTTT. It yields the protein CASSVGLVGTDTQYF.